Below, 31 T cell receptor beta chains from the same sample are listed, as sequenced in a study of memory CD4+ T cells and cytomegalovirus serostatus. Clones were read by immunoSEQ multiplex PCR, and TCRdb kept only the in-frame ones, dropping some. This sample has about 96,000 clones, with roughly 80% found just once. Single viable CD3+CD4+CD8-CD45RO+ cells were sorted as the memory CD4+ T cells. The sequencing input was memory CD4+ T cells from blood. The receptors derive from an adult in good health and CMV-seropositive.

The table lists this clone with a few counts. Here the CDR3 reads CASSSQGSSWSNQPQHF. The CDR3 nucleotides read TGTGCCAGCAGTTCCCAGGGGAGCAGTTGGAGCAATCAGCCCCAGCATTTT. The gene calls are TRBV27 and TRBJ1-5, with D possibly matching TRBD1 (6 bases). Germline V gene sequence: CDR1 MNHEY, CDR2 SMNVEV (reference sequence). V dropped 4 bases and J dropped 1 base, with 17 bases sitting between them. CDR3 length: 17 residues.

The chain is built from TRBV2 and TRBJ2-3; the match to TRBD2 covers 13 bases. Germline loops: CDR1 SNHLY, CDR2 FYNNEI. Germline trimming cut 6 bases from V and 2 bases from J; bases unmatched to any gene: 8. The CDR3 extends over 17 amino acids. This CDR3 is CASSAGTSGDFTDTQYF. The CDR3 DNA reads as TGTGCCAGCAGCGCCGGGACTAGCGGGGATTTCACAGATACGCAGTATTTT.

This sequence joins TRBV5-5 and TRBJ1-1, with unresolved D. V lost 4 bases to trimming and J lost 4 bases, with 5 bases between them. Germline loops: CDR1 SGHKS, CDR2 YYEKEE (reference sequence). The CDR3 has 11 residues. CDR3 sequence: CASSVGTEAFF. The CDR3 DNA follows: TGTGCCAGCAGCGTTGGCACTGAAGCTTTCTTT.

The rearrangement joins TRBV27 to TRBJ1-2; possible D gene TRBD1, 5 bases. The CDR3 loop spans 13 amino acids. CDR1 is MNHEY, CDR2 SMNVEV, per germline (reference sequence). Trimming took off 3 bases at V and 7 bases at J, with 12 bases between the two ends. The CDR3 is CASSFGRGGGYTF. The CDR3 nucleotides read TGTGCCAGCAGTTTCGGGAGGGGAGGTGGCTACACCTTC.

CDR3 sequence: CASSESRGNTQYF. For the CDR3, the DNA is TGCGCCAGCAGTGAGTCGAGGGGAAATACGCAGTATTTT. The rearrangement joins TRBV10-2 to TRBJ2-3; the D gene could be TRBD1 or TRBD2 (5 bases each). Germline values: CDR1 WSHSY, CDR2 SAAADI. V gave up 0 bases and J gave up 7 bases, with 8 bases separating them. The length of the CDR3 is 13 residues.

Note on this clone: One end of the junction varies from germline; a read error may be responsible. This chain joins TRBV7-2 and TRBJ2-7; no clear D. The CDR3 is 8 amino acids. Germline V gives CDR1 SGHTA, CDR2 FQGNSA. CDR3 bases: TGTGCCAGCAGCCCCGGCGACTTC. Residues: CASSPGDF. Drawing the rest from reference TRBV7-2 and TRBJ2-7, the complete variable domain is GAGVSQSPSNKVTEKGKDVELRCDPISGHTALYWYRQSLGQGLEFLIYFQGNSAPDKSGLPSDRFSAERTGGSVSTLTIQRTQQEDSAVYLCASSPGDFGPGTRLTVT.

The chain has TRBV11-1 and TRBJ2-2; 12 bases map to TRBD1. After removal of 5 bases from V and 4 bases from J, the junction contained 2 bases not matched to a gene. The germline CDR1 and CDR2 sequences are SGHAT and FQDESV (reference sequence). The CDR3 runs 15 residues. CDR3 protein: CASSGDRGRTGELFF. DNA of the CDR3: TGTGCCAGCAGCGGGGACAGGGGGCGCACCGGGGAGCTGTTTTTT.

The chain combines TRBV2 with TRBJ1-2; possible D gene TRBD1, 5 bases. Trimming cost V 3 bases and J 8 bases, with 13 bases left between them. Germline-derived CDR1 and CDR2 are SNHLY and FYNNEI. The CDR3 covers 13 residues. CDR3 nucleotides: TGTGCCAGCAGTGAGGGGCAGGGTCGGGGCTACACCTTC. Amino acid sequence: CASSEGQGRGYTF.

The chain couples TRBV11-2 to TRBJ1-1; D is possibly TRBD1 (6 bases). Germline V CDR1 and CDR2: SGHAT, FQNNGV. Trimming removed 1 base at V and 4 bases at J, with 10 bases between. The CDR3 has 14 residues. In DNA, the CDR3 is TGTGCCAGCAGCTTAGGAGGGGGGAGCACTGAAGCTTTCTTT. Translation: CASSLGGGSTEAFF.

CDR3 nucleotides: TGTGCCAGCAGTACGGCGAAAATCACAGATACGCAGTATTTT. This encodes CASSTAKITDTQYF. The V call is TRBV6-1, the J call TRBJ2-3, with D uncertain. The germline V and J ends were trimmed by 5 bases and 2 bases, with 11 bases remaining between them. The germline V gene encodes CDR1 MNHNS and CDR2 SASEGT. The CDR3 is made up of 14 amino acids.

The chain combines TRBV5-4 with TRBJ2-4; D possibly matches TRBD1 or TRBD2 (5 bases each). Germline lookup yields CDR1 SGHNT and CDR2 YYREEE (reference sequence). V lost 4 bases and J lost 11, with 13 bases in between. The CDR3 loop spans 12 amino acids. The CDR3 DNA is TGTGCCAGCAGCACTGACGGGACCGTTCAGTACTTC. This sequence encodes CASSTDGTVQYF.

This chain's CDR3 is CASSQEGRGDTEAFF. CDR3 sequence (DNA): TGCGCCAGCAGCCAAGAAGGAAGGGGGGACACTGAAGCTTTCTTT. This chain connects TRBV4-1 to TRBJ1-1; D perhaps matches TRBD1 (6 bases). The CDR3 loop spans 15 amino acids. V shed 0 bases and J shed 3 bases, with 11 bases lying between them. CDR1 MGHRA and CDR2 YSYEKL come from the germline V gene.

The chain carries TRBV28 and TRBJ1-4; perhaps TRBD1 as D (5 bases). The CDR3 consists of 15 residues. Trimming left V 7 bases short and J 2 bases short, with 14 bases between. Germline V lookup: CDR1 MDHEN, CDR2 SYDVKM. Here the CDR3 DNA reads TGTGCCAGCATCCGACAGCGGGCGACTAATGAAAAACTGTTTTTT. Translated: CASIRQRATNEKLFF.

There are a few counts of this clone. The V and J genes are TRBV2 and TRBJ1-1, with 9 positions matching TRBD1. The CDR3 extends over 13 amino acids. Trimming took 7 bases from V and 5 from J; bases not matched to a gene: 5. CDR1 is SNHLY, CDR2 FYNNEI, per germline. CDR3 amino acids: CASIRDRETEAFF. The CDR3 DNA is TGTGCCAGCATCCGGGACAGGGAGACTGAAGCTTTCTTT.

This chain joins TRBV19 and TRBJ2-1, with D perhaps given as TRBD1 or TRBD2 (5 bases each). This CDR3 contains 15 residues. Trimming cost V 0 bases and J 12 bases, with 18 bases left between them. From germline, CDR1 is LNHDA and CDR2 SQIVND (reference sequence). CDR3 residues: CASSIDQGDQSRQFF. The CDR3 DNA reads TGTGCCAGTAGTATAGATCAAGGGGACCAGTCGCGGCAGTTCTTC. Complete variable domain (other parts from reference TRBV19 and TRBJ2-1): DGGITQSPKYLFRKEGQNVTLSCEQNLNHDAMYWYRQDPGQGLRLIYYSQIVNDFQKGDIAEGYSVSREKKESFPLTVTSAQKNPTAFYLCASSIDQGDQSRQFFGPGTRLTVL.

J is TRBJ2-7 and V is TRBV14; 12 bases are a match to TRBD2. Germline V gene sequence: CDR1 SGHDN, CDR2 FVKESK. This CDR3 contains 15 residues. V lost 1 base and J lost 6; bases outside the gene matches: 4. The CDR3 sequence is CASSQGLAGVREQYF. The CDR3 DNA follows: TGTGCCAGCAGCCAAGGACTAGCGGGAGTCCGCGAGCAGTACTTC.

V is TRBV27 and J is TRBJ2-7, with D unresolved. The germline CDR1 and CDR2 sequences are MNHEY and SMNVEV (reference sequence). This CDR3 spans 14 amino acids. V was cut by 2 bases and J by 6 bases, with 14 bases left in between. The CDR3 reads CASSLNVRSSEQYF. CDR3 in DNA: TGTGCCAGCAGTTTAAACGTCCGTAGTAGCGAGCAGTACTTC.

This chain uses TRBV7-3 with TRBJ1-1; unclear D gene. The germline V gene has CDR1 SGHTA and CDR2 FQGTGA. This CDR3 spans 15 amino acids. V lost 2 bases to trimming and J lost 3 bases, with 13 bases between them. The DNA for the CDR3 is TGTGCCAGCAGCTTAGAGGCAGGATCCTACACTGAAGCTTTCTTT. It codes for CASSLEAGSYTEAFF.

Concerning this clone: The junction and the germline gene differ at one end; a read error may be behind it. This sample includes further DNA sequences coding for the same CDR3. The CDR3 loop is CASSLFGSPYEQYF. CDR3 nucleotides: TGTGCCAGCAGCTTATTCGGGAGTCCCTACGAACAGTACTTC. The chain has TRBV7-8 and TRBJ2-7; D perhaps matches TRBD2 (6 bases). CDR1 SGHVS and CDR2 FQNEAQ come from the germline V gene. The CDR3 sequence is 14 residues long.

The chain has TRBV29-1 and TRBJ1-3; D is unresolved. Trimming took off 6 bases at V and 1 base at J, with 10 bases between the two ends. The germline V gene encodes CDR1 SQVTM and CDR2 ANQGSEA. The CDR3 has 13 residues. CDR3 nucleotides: TGCAGCGTACAAGTTACGTCTGGAAACACCATATATTTT. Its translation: CSVQVTSGNTIYF.

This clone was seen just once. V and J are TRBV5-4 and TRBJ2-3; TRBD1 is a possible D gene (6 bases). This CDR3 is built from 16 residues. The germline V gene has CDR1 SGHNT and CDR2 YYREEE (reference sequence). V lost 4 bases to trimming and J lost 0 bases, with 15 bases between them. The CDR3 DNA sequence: TGTGCCAGCAGCCTCGAAGGACAGACTAGCACAGATACGCAGTATTTT. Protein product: CASSLEGQTSTDTQYF.

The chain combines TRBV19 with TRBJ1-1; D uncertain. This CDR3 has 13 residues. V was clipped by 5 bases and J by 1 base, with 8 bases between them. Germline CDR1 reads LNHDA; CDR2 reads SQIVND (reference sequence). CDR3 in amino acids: CASSRQANTEAFF. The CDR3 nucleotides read TGTGCCAGTAGTCGGCAGGCGAACACTGAAGCTTTCTTT.

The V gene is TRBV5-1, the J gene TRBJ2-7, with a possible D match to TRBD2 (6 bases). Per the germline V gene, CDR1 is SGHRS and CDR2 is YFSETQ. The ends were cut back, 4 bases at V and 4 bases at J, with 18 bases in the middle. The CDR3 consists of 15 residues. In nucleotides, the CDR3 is TGCGCCAGCAGCCTCTCCCCGGGACTGCAATACGAGCAGTACTTC. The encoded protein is CASSLSPGLQYEQYF.

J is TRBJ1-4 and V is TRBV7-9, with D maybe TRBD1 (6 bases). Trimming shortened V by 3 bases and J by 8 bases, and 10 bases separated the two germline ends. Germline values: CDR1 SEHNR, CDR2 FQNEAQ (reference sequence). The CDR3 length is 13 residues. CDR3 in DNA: TGTGCCAGCAGCTTGGGGGGCAGGGAAAAACTGTTTTTT. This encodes CASSLGGREKLFF. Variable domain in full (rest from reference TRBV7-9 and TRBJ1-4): DTGVSQNPRHKITKRGQNVTFRCDPISEHNRLYWYRQTLGQGPEFLTYFQNEAQLEKSRLLSDRFSAERPKGSFSTLEIQRTEQGDSAMYLCASSLGGREKLFFGSGTQLSVL.

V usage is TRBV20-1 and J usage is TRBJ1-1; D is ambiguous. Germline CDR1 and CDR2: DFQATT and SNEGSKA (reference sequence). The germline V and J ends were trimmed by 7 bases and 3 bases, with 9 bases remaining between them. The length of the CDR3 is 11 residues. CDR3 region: CSGRADTEAFF. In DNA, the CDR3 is TGCAGTGGTAGGGCGGACACTGAAGCTTTCTTT.

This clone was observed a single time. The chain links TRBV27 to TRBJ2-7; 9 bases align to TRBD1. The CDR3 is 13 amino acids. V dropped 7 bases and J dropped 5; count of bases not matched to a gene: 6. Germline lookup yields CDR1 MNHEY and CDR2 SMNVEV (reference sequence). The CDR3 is CASTRTGVNEQYF. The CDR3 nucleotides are TGTGCCAGCACCAGGACAGGGGTAAACGAGCAGTACTTC.

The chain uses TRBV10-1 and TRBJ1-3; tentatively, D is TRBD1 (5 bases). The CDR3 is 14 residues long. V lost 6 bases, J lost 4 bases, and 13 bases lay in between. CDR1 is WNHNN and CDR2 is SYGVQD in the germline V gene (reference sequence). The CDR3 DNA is TGCGCCAGCAGGGGGCTGCTTGGCGGAAACACCATATATTTT. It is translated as CASRGLLGGNTIYF.

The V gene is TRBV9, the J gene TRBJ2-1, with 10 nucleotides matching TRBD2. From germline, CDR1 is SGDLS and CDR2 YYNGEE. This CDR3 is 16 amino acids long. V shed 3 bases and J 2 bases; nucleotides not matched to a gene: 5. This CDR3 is CASSAQLAGAYNEQFF. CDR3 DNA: TGTGCCAGCAGCGCTCAGCTAGCGGGAGCCTACAATGAGCAGTTCTTC.

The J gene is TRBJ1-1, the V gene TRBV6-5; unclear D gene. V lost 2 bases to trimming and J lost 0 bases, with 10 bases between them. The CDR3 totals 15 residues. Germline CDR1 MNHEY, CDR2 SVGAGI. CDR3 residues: CASSYGTVMNTEAFF. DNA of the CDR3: TGTGCCAGCAGTTACGGAACGGTTATGAACACTGAAGCTTTCTTT.

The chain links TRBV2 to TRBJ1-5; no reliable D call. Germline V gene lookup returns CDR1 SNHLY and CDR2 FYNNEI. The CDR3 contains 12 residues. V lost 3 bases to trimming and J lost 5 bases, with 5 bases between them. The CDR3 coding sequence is TGTGCCAGCAGTGACGGTGATCAGCCCCAGCATTTT. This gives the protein CASSDGDQPQHF.

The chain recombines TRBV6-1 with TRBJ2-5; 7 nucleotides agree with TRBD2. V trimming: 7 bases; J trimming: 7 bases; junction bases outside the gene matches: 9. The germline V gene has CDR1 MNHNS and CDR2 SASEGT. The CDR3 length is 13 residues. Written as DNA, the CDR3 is TGTGCCAGCAACCTAGCGGAGCTGACGACCCAGTACTTC. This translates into CASNLAELTTQYF.